This TCR beta chain came from a study of blood T cell repertoires in COVID-19. Across the whole study: Samples representing acute and convalescent COVID-19 were sourced from the United States, Italy and Spain.

Enrolment of Seattle patients took place during active infection, and they were followed longitudinally. Per the original data handling: By means of reference gene primer amplification, nucleated cell counts were estimated. Measured with immunoSEQ multiplex PCR; TCRdb has only the in-frame clones, and not every one. Clonal size and the V and J genes are those of that table, whereas D and trimming came from the DNA. The sample has some 140,000 clones; more than 75% are singletons. The V and J ends lost 3 bases and 6 bases, in that order; junction bases with no gene match: 7. CDR1 and CDR2 from the germline V gene are KGHDR and SFDVKD. This CDR3 has 17 residues. This clone was seen just once.

This receptor was taken from a woman in her 70s with COVID-19, enrolled during active disease. The V gene is TRBV24-1, the J gene TRBJ2-3; TRBD2 agrees at 14 bases. The sequenced sample was peripheral blood. The CDR3 protein is CATSDPTSGGAGDTQYF. CDR3 DNA sequence: TGTGCCACCAGTGATCCGACTAGCGGGGGGGCAGGGGATACGCAGTATTTT.